These 3 T cell receptor beta chains were sequenced from one sample in a study of cytomegalovirus exposure and HLA in healthy donors. The study ran its PCR with 60 Vbeta and 13 Jbeta primers. Sequencing was performed with immunoSEQ multiplex PCR; in TCRdb, only in-frame clones are kept and a portion is missing. This sample carries some 150,000 clones, 70% of them seen once, and the ten largest clones take under 2.5%. Sequencing was performed on PBMCs. The receptors derive from a woman in her fifties or sixties in good health and CMV-seropositive.

V gene TRBV19 combines with J gene TRBJ1-1; 8 bases fit TRBD1. V trimming: 5 bases; J trimming: 7 bases; junction bases outside the gene matches: 12. Germline CDR1 is LNHDA and CDR2 is SQIVND (reference sequence). The length of the CDR3 is 15 residues. The CDR3 region is CASSEDRGRLGEAFF. CDR3 bases: TGTGCCAGTAGTGAAGACAGGGGCAGGCTTGGTGAAGCTTTCTTT. Full variable domain (remainder filled in from reference TRBV19 and TRBJ1-1): DGGITQSPKYLFRKEGQNVTLSCEQNLNHDAMYWYRQDPGQGLRLIYYSQIVNDFQKGDIAEGYSVSREKKESFPLTVTSAQKNPTAFYLCASSEDRGRLGEAFFGQGTRLTVV.

The rearrangement links TRBV12-5 to TRBJ2-1, with 7 bases lining up with TRBD2. Germline assignment: CDR1 LGHNT and CDR2 FRNRAP. V lost 4 bases and J lost 4; bases outside the gene matches: 4. The CDR3 has 14 amino acids. The CDR3 region has the DNA TGTGCTAGTGGTTCCCCGGGACTATACAATGAGCAGTTCTTC. Encoded protein: CASGSPGLYNEQFF.

The rearrangement uses TRBV4-2 and TRBJ1-1, with 10 bases lining up with TRBD1. V shed 3 bases, J shed 6 bases, and the junction held 1 base outside the gene matches. Germline V lookup: CDR1 LGHNA, CDR2 YNFKEQ. The CDR3 is 13 amino acids. The CDR3 region has the DNA TGTGCCAGCAGCCAGGGACAGGGGTCTGAAGCTTTCTTT. It codes for CASSQGQGSEAFF.